The present T cell receptor (beta chain) was sequenced within a study of T cell repertoires in cytomegalovirus infection (dated by TCRdb to about 2019). Looking at the study overall: Donor HLA type was relevant to the analysis, as public TCR beta signatures indicated carriage of CMV infection together with the matching HLA type.

These reads were obtained on an Illumina HiSeq 1500. In-frame beta chains were kept once TCRdb had trimmed the public reads at Q25 with fastp and called clones with MiXCR. Each entry merges the rows of one CDR3 protein and shows their most common DNA and genes. This sample lists some 180,000 distinct CDR3 sequences; about 15% were detected once. The top ten hold approximately 25% of the sample. This clonotype came up a few times. It has no known antigen specificity. No much larger clonotype is one base removed from it; base qualities were not supplied. Relative to germline, V is 0 bases shorter and J is 3 bases shorter, with 14 bases between their ends. CDR3 length: 16 amino acids, cysteine to phenylalanine. The kept DNA is CDR3 alone, 48 bases in frame from the first base. The germline V gene (reference sequence) provides CDR1 MNHEY and CDR2 SMNVEV. General study outcomes and caveats: In both this cohort and an independent cohort of 352 donors, the cumulative frequency of public TCR beta family members distinguished carriers of CMV infection plus the relevant HLA type. The ex vivo response was dominated by HLA-C-restricted CMV-specific TCR beta clonotypes, which also provided the single most frequent clonotype in two of eight donors.

The sequence is built from TRBV27 and TRBJ1-2; no D gene is confidently identified. The TCR comes from a human donor in good health (CMV status not recorded). Some clones in this sample may be carry-over from other donors' samples. Sequences were obtained from CD8+ T cells from PBMCs. The CDR3 sequence is CASSLSGETTYYGYTF. The DNA is as follows: TGTGCCAGCAGTTTATCAGGCGAAACTACATACTATGGCTACACCTTC.